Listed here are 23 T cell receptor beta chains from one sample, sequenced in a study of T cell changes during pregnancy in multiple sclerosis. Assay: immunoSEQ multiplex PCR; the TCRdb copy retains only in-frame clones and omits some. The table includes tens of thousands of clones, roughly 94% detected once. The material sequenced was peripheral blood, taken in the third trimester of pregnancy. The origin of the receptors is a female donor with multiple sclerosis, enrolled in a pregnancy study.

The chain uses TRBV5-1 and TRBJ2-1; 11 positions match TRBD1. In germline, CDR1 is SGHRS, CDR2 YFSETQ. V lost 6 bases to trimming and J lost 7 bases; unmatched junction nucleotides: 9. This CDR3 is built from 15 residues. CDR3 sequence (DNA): TGCGCCAGCAAATCCGGGACAGGGGGAAGGAATGAGCAGTTCTTC. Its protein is CASKSGTGGRNEQFF.

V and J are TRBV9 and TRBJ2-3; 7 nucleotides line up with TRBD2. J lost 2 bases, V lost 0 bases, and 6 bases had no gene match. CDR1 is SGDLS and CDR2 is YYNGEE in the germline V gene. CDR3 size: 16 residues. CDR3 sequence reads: CASSVASSGFTDTQYF. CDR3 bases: TGTGCCAGCAGCGTAGCCTCTAGCGGATTCACAGATACGCAGTATTTT. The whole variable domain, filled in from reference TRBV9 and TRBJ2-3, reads DSGVTQTPKHLITATGQRVTLRCSPRSGDLSVYWYQQSLDQGLQFLIQYYNGEERAKGNILERFSAQQFPDLHSELNLSSLELGDSALYFCASSVASSGFTDTQYFGPGTRLTVL.

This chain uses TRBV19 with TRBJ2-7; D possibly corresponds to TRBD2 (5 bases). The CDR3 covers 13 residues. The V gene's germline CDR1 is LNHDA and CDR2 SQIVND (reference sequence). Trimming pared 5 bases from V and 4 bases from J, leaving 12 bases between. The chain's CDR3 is CASSPGGFYEQYF. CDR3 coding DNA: TGTGCCAGTAGTCCCGGCGGGTTTTACGAGCAGTACTTC.

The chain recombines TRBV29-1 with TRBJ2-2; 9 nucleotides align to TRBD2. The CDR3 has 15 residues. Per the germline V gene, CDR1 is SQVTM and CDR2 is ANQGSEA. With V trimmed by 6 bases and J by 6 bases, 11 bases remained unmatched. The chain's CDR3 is CSVELVAGVSGELFF. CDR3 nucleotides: TGCAGCGTGGAACTGGTAGCGGGAGTGTCCGGGGAGCTGTTTTTT.

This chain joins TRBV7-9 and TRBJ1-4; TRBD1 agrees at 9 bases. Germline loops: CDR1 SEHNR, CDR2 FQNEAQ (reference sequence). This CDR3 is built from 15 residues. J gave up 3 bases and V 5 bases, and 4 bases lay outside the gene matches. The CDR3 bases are TGTGCCAGCAGCCCAGGGACAGGGCCTAATGAAAAACTGTTTTTT. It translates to CASSPGTGPNEKLFF.

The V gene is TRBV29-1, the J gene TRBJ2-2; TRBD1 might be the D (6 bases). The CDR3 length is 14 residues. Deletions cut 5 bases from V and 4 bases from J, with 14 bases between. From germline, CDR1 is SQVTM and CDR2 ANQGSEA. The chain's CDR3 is CSVSQQGSTGELFF. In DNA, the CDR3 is TGCAGCGTTTCCCAACAGGGTTCCACCGGGGAGCTGTTTTTT.

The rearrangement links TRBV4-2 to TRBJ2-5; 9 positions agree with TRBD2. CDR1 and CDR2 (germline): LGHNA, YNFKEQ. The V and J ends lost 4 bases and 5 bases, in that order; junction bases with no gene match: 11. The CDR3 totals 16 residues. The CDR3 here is CASSPAAGGPVETQYF. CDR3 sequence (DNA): TGTGCCAGCAGCCCGGCGGCGGGAGGGCCAGTCGAGACCCAGTACTTC.

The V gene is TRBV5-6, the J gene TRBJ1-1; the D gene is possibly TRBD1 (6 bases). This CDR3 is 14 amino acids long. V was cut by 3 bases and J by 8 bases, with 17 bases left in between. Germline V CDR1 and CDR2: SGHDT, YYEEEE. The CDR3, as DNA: TGTGCCAGCAGCTGGGGGACATCGAAGCGCGAAGCTTTCTTT. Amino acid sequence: CASSWGTSKREAFF.

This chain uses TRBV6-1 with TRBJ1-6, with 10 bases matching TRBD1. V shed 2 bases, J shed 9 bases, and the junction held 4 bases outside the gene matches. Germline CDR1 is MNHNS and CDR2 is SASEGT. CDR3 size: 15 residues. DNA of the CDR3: TGTGCCAGCAGTGAACCGACAGGGGGCGGTTCACCCCTCCACTTT. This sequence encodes CASSEPTGGGSPLHF.

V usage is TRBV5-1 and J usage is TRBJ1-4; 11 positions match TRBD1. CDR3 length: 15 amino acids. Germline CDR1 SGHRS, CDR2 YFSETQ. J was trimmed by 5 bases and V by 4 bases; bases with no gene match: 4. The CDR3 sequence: CASSPRTGGNEKLFF. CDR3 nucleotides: TGCGCCAGCAGCCCGAGGACAGGGGGCAATGAAAAACTGTTTTTT.

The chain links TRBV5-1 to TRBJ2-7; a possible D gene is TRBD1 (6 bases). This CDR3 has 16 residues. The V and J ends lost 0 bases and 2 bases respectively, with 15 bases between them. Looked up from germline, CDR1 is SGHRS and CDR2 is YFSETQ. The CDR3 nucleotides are TGCGCCAGCAGCTTGGAGGCAGGGGTGGAAACCTACGAGCAGTACTTC. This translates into CASSLEAGVETYEQYF.

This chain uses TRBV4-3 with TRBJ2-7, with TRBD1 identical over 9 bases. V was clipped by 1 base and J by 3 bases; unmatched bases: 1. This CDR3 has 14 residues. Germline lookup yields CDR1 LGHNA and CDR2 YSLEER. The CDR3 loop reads CASSQGTGVYEQYF. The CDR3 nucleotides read TGCGCCAGCAGCCAAGGGACAGGGGTCTACGAGCAGTACTTC.

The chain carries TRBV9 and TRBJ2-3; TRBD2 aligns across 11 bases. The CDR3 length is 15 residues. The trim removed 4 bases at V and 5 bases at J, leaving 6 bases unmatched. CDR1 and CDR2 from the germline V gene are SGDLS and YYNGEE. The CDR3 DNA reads TGTGCCAGCAGCTTCCGACTAGCGGGAAGAGATACGCAGTATTTT. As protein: CASSFRLAGRDTQYF.

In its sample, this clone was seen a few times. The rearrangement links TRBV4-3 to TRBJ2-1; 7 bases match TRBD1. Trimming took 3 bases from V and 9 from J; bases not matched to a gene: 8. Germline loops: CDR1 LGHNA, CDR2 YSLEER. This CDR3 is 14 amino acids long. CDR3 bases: TGCGCCAGCAGCCACACGACAGGGTCCCTTGAGCAGTTCTTC. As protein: CASSHTTGSLEQFF.

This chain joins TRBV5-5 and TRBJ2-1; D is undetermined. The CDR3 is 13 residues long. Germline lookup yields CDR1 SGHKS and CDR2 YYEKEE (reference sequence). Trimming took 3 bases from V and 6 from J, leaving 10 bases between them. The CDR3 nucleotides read TGTGCCAGCAGCTCGTCAGGTGGCAATGAGCAGTTCTTC. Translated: CASSSSGGNEQFF. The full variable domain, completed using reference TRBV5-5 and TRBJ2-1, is DAGVTQSPTHLIKTRGQQVTLRCSPISGHKSVSWYQQVLGQGPQFIFQYYEKEERGRGNFPDRFSARQFPNYSSELNVNALLLGDSALYLCASSSSGGNEQFFGPGTRLTVL.

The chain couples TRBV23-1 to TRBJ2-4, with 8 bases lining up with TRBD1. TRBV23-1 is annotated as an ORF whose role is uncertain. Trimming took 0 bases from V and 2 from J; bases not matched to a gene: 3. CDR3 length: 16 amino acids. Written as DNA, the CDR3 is TGCGCCAGCAGTCAATCGGACAGGGCCCCCAAAAACATTCAGTACTTC. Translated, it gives CASSQSDRAPKNIQYF.

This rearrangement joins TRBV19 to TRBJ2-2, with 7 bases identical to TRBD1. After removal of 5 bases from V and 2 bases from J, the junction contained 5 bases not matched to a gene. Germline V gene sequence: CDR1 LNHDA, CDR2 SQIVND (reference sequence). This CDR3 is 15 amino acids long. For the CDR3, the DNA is TGTGCCAGTAGTCTCGGGACAGAAAACACCGGGGAGCTGTTTTTT. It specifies CASSLGTENTGELFF.

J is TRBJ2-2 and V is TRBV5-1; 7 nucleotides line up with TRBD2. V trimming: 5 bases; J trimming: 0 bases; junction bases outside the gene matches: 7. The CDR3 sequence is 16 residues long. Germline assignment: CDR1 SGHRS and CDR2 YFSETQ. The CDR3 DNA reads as TGCGCCAGCAGTGCAATAGCGGGTACGAACACCGGGGAGCTGTTTTTT. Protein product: CASSAIAGTNTGELFF.

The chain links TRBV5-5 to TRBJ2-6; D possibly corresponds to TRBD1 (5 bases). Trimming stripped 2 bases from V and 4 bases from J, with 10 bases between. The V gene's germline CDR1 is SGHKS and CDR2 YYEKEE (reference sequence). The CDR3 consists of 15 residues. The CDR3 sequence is CASSFQGTGANVLTF. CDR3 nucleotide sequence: TGTGCCAGCAGCTTTCAGGGAACCGGGGCCAACGTCCTGACTTTC.

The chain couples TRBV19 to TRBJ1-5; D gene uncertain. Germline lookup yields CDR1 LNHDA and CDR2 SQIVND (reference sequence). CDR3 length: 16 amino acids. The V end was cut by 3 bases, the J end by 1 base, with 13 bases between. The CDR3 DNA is TGTGCCAGTAGTATCCTTGGCAGTGCAAGCAATCAGCCCCAGCATTTT. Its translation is CASSILGSASNQPQHF.

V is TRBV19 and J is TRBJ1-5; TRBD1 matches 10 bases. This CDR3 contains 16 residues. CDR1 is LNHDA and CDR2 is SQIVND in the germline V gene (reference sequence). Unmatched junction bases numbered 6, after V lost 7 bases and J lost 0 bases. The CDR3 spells CASKRGQGNSNQPQHF. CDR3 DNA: TGTGCCAGTAAAAGGGGACAGGGGAATAGCAATCAGCCCCAGCATTTT.

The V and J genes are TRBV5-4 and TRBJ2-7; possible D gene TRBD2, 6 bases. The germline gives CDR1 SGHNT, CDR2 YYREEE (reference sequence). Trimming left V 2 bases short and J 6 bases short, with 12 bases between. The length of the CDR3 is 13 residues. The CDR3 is CASSFNGGVEQYF. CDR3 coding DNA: TGTGCCAGCAGCTTTAACGGCGGGGTCGAGCAGTACTTC.

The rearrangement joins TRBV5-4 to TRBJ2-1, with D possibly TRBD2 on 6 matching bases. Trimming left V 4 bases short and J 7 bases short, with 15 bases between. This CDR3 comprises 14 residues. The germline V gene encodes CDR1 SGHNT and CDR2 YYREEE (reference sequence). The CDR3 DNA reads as TGTGCCAGCAGCCCGAGGGCGCGGGGTAATGAGCAGTTCTTC. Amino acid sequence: CASSPRARGNEQFF.